One sample yielded the 8 T cell receptor beta chains listed below, sequenced in a study of T cell responses to AZD1222 COVID-19 vaccine. TCRdb's copy holds only in-frame clones and misses some; the assay was immunoSEQ multiplex PCR. The data contain 75,000 to 95,000 clones, 85% of them singletons. The sample here was peripheral blood, taken 28 days after the second AZD1222 dose. The receptor source for this set is an adult who received the AZD1222 COVID-19 vaccine.

The chain carries TRBV29-1 and TRBJ1-4, with a tentative D call TRBD1 (6 bases). V lost 6 bases and J lost 8, with 13 bases in between. The germline V gene encodes CDR1 SQVTM and CDR2 ANQGSEA. The CDR3 is 12 amino acids. CDR3 sequence: CSVGAREEKLFF. CDR3 sequence (DNA): TGCAGCGTGGGGGCCCGGGAAGAAAAACTGTTTTTT.

The genes are TRBV19 and TRBJ2-1, with TRBD2 matching over 10 bases. This CDR3 contains 16 residues. V shed 2 bases and J 6 bases; nucleotides not matched to a gene: 7. Germline CDR1 and CDR2: LNHDA and SQIVND (reference sequence). This CDR3 is CASSIQAGGPSNEQFF. The CDR3 DNA reads as TGTGCCAGTAGTATACAAGCGGGAGGGCCCTCCAATGAGCAGTTCTTC.

The rearrangement uses TRBV10-3 and TRBJ1-4, with D perhaps TRBD1 (6 bases). Germline-derived CDR1 and CDR2 are ENHRY and SYGVKD. V gave up 5 bases and J gave up 3 bases, with 10 bases separating them. The CDR3 totals 14 residues. CDR3: CAISTGTANEKLFF. The CDR3 DNA is TGTGCCATCAGTACAGGGACGGCTAATGAAAAACTGTTTTTT.

The chain links TRBV11-2 to TRBJ1-6; weak D call: TRBD1 (6 bases). CDR3 length equals 18 residues. Germline values: CDR1 SGHAT, CDR2 FQNNGV. The V end was cut by 3 bases, the J end by 2 bases, with 17 bases between. The CDR3 protein is CASSFLQGGGAYNSPLHF. CDR3 DNA: TGTGCCAGCAGCTTTTTACAGGGTGGGGGTGCCTATAATTCACCCCTCCACTTT.

This chain uses TRBV28 with TRBJ2-3; TRBD2 is a possible D gene (6 bases). The CDR3 extends over 12 amino acids. The V gene lost 5 bases and the J gene lost 12 bases, with 15 bases spanning the gap. The germline CDR1 and CDR2 sequences are MDHEN and SYDVKM. The CDR3 nucleotides are TGTGCCAGCAGTCCCTCGGGGACTCGACAGTATTTT. This translates into CASSPSGTRQYF. Looking up the rest from reference TRBV28 and TRBJ2-3 gives the full variable domain: DVKVTQSSRYLVKRTGEKVFLECVQDMDHENMFWYRQDPGLGLRLIYFSYDVKMKEKGDIPEGYSVSREKKERFSLILESASTNQTSMYLCASSPSGTRQYFGPGTRLTVL.

This chain joins TRBV28 and TRBJ2-2; a weak D match, TRBD2 (5 bases). Trimming shortened V by 5 bases and J by 6 bases, and 19 bases separated the two germline ends. Germline V gene lookup returns CDR1 MDHEN and CDR2 SYDVKM. The CDR3 runs to 16 residues. The CDR3 here is CASSIPQPGVAGELFF. CDR3 coding DNA: TGTGCCAGCAGTATACCACAGCCCGGGGTCGCCGGGGAGCTGTTTTTT. Full variable domain (missing parts from reference TRBV28 and TRBJ2-2): DVKVTQSSRYLVKRTGEKVFLECVQDMDHENMFWYRQDPGLGLRLIYFSYDVKMKEKGDIPEGYSVSREKKERFSLILESASTNQTSMYLCASSIPQPGVAGELFFGEGSRLTVL.

J is TRBJ1-1 and V is TRBV5-4; the D gene is possibly TRBD1 (5 bases). There are 13 residues in the CDR3. The V end lost 0 bases, the J end lost 3 bases, and 6 bases lay between the germline ends. Germline CDR1 is SGHNT and CDR2 is YYREEE (reference sequence). DNA for the CDR3: TGTGCCAGCAGCTTGGCCAGGGACACTGAAGCTTTCTTT. Translation: CASSLARDTEAFF.

V and J are TRBV6-1 and TRBJ1-2; a possible D gene is TRBD1 (5 bases). Trimming pared 5 bases from V and 6 bases from J, leaving 19 bases between. This CDR3 is built from 15 residues. Germline CDR1 is MNHNS and CDR2 is SASEGT. The CDR3 DNA reads as TGTGCCAGCAGTCCGGATTGGGACTTAGGAGATGGCTACACCTTC. It specifies CASSPDWDLGDGYTF.